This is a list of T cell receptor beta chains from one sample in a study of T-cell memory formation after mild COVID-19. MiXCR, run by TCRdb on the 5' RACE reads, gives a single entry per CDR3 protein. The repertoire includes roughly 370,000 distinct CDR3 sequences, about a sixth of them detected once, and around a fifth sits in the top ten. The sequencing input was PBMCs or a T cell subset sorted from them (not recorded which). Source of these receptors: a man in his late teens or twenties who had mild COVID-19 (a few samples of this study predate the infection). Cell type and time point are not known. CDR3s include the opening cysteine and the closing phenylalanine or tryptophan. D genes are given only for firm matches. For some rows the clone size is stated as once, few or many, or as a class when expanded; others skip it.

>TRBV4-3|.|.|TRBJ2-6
CASSQDWASGANVLTF
TGCGCCAGCAGCCAAGATTGGGCCTCTGGGGCCAACGTCCTGACTTTC
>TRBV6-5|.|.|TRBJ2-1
CASSLIRPGPTYNEQFF
TGTGCCAGCAGTTTGATTCGCCCGGGACCGACCTACAATGAGCAGTTCTTC
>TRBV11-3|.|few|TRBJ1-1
CASSLPPGEAFF
TGTGCCAGCAGCCTACCCCCGGGAGAAGCTTTCTTT
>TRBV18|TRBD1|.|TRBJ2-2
CASSLSPPGGPDTGELFF
TGTGCCAGCTCCCTAAGCCCCCCAGGGGGCCCGGACACCGGGGAGCTGTTTTTT
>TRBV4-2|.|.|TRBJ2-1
CASSQDQGLPYEQFF
TGTGCCAGCAGCCAAGATCAAGGTCTCCCGTATGAGCAGTTCTTC
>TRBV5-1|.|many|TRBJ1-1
CASSLVQGNTEAFF
TGCGCCAGCAGCTTGGTCCAGGGGAACACTGAAGCTTTCTTT
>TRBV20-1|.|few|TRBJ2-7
CSARYPYGSYEQYF
TGCAGTGCTAGATATCCCTACGGGTCCTACGAGCAGTACTTC
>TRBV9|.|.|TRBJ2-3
CASSADITSTDTQYF
TGTGCCAGCAGCGCCGACATCACTAGCACAGATACGCAGTATTTT
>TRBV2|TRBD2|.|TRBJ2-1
CASQTSPEQFF
TGTGCCAGCCAGACTAGCCCCGAGCAGTTCTTC
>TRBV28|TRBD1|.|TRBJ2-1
CATSGQAYNEQFF
TGTGCCACCTCGGGACAGGCGTACAATGAGCAGTTCTTC
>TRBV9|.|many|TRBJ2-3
CASSYRGGSTDTQYF
TGTGCCAGCAGTTATAGAGGGGGTAGCACAGATACGCAGTATTTT
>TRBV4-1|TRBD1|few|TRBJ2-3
CASSQDGQGPTDTQYF
TGCGCCAGCAGCCAGGATGGACAGGGCCCCACAGATACGCAGTATTTT